The clone carrying this TCR beta chain appeared many times. Its target is unknown. The sample is drawn from a study of molecular identifiers for immune sequencing clone quantification. Notes on the study in general: Highly expanded clones may be undercounted when identical TCR molecules share barcodes.

Isolation of naive CD8 T cells was achieved by sorting on a CD8+CD4-CCR7+CD45RA+ phenotype. Previously reported methods and listed TCR primers produced the bulk TCR libraries. MiXCR, run by TCRdb on the PCR reads, gives a single entry per CDR3 protein. The data show 88,000 or so distinct CDR3 sequences, over 20% seen once. The CDR3 consists of 17 residues. The V gene lost 8 bases and the J gene lost 2 bases, with 26 bases spanning the gap. The germline CDR1 and CDR2 sequences are DFQATT and SNEGSKA (reference sequence). V is TRBV20-1 and J is TRBJ2-3, with D perhaps given as TRBD1 or TRBD2 (6 bases each). Sequenced input: naive CD8+ T cells from blood, with Jurkat cell RNA spiked in. Subset indicated: FACS-sorted CD8+CD4-CCR7+CD45RA+ naive T cells. This TCR was sampled from a human donor in good health. Some libraries in this study had Jurkat cell RNA spiked in. The CDR3 DNA is TGCAGTCCATGGGGTGTGGTCCGGGGGCAATTCACAGATACGCAGTATTTT. Encoded protein: CSPWGVVRGQFTDTQYF.